Below are 8 T cell receptor beta chains sequenced from a single sample in a study of CD8 T cells in ankylosing spondylitis. Using its own MiXCR run on the 5' RACE reads, TCRdb lists one record per CDR3 protein. The table has almost 250,000 distinct CDR3 sequences, more than 25% seen once; the top ten hold about 4%. The material sequenced was blood, either unsorted or a sorted T cell fraction (not recorded which). All receptors derive from a male donor with ankylosing spondylitis or in good health (not recorded which).

In this sample, this clonotype turned up a few times. The chain links TRBV12-3 or TRBV12-4 to TRBJ2-3; D is possibly TRBD2 (5 bases). V was pared by 6 bases and J by 13 bases, with 14 bases between. CDR3 length equals 11 residues. The CDR3 is CASSAGPAEYF. DNA for the CDR3: TGTGCCAGCAGCGCGGGCCCCGCGGAGTATTTT.

V and J are TRBV12-3 or TRBV12-4 and TRBJ2-2; a possible D gene is TRBD2 (5 bases). The V end was cut by 2 bases, the J end by 7 bases, with 8 bases between. This CDR3 has 13 amino acids. For the CDR3, the DNA is TGTGCCAGCAGTTTAACGGGGTACGGGGAGCTGTTTTTT. Translated: CASSLTGYGELFF.

This clonotype was found a few times. The chain's CDR3 is CASSFGTGGEQYF. The CDR3, as DNA: TGCGCCAGCAGCTTTGGGACAGGGGGCGAGCAGTACTTC. The J gene is TRBJ2-7, the V gene TRBV5-1; 11 bases fit TRBD1. The CDR3 runs to 13 residues. The germline V gene encodes CDR1 SGHRS and CDR2 YFSETQ. V shed 2 bases, J shed 6 bases, and the junction held 1 base outside the gene matches.

This chain uses TRBV20-1 with TRBJ2-3; 10 nucleotides line up with TRBD2. Per germline, CDR1 DFQATT and CDR2 SNEGSKA (reference sequence). The CDR3 sequence is 13 residues long. The V and J ends lost 4 bases and 4 bases, in that order; junction bases with no gene match: 2. The CDR3 DNA reads TGCAGTGCTACAGCGGGGGGGGCAGATACGCAGTATTTT. It is translated as CSATAGGADTQYF.

This clonotype has only a few counts. The chain has TRBV10-3 and TRBJ2-7; D gene uncertain. Trimming left V 11 bases short and J 2 bases short, with 19 bases between. Germline CDR1 and CDR2: ENHRY and SYGVKD. The CDR3 is 14 amino acids. This CDR3 reads CASRQYGSTYEQYF. CDR3 in DNA: TGTGCCTCGAGGCAATATGGCAGTACCTACGAGCAGTACTTC.

The chain uses TRBV18 and TRBJ1-4, with 7 positions matching TRBD1. The CDR3 consists of 13 residues. Trimming cost V 1 base and J 7 bases; bases outside gene matches: 0. The germline V gene encodes CDR1 KGHSH and CDR2 LQKENI. The CDR3 DNA reads as TGTGCCAGCTCACCACGGACAGGTGAAAAACTGTTTTTT. It codes for CASSPRTGEKLFF.

The chain recombines TRBV12-3 or TRBV12-4 with TRBJ1-5; D remains ambiguous. The CDR3 is made up of 12 amino acids. Trimming took 3 bases from V and 4 from J, leaving 4 bases between them. The CDR3 loop is CASSFYNQPQHF. The CDR3 DNA reads as TGTGCCAGCAGTTTTTATAATCAGCCCCAGCATTTT.

This clonotype was detected a few times. This chain joins TRBV5-5 and TRBJ2-5; 7 bases are a match to TRBD1. The CDR3 is 14 amino acids. CDR1 and CDR2 from the germline V gene are SGHKS and YYEKEE (reference sequence). Trimming took 0 bases from V and 4 from J; bases not matched to a gene: 3. CDR3 sequence (DNA): TGTGCCAGCAGCTTGGATCAGGGGGTAGAGACCCAGTACTTC. Protein: CASSLDQGVETQYF.